This note documents a single T cell receptor (beta chain) sequence. The germline V gene encodes CDR1 SGHNT and CDR2 YENEEA. V lost 0 bases, J lost 8 bases, and 4 bases stayed unmatched. This CDR3 has 15 amino acids. Profiled with immunoSEQ multiplex PCR; TCRdb holds only in-frame clones, not every one. In the table there are fewer than 95,000 clones, 65% to 90% of which are singletons. This entry comes from a study of OX40 agonist ivuxolimab in advanced cancers. The receptor comes from an adult with an advanced solid tumor such as melanoma, head and neck, liver or kidney cancer. The J gene is TRBJ2-3, the V gene TRBV11-3; TRBD2 matches at 11 bases. The source material was CD4+ or CD8+ T cells sorted from blood, sampled in a trial of the OX40 agonist ivuxolimab. The DNA of the CDR3 is TGTGCCAGCAGCTTAGACGGGCTAGCGGGGGGTACGCAGTATTTT. Its translation is CASSLDGLAGGTQYF.